The 25 T cell receptor beta chains below come from one sample, sequenced in a study of T-cell reconstitution after alpha-beta-depleted transplantation in children. Researchers prepared the TCRbeta library using unique molecular identifiers, the study reports. MiXCR was run by TCRdb on the PCR reads, yielding one entry per CDR3 protein. Among a few hundred thousand distinct CDR3 sequences, over 9% were seen once, and the ten largest hold approximately 2.3%. Specimen: PBMCs from the stem cell graft donor, collected from the stem cell graft. The receptor set was obtained from a human donor who donated a stem cell graft to a child with acute lymphoblastic leukemia.

The V call is TRBV7-9, the J call TRBJ2-1; 11 bases are a match to TRBD2. Germline CDR1 SEHNR, CDR2 FQNEAQ (reference sequence). The V segment lost 7 bases and the J segment 4 bases; nucleotides outside the gene matches: 6. The CDR3 length is 15 residues. The CDR3 here is CASTPGTSGYNEQFF. CDR3 bases: TGTGCCAGCACGCCAGGGACTAGCGGATACAATGAGCAGTTCTTC.

This clonotype was counted a few times. The chain employs TRBV7-9 and TRBJ2-1; 12 bases align to TRBD2. CDR3 length: 14 residues. Germline loops: CDR1 SEHNR, CDR2 FQNEAQ (reference sequence). Unmatched junction bases numbered 3, after V lost 5 bases and J lost 7 bases. The CDR3 DNA reads as TGTGCCAGCAGCCGGACTAGCGGGATTAATGAGCAGTTCTTC. It translates to CASSRTSGINEQFF. The complete variable domain, with remaining parts taken from reference TRBV7-9 and TRBJ2-1, reads DTGVSQNPRHKITKRGQNVTFRCDPISEHNRLYWYRQTLGQGPEFLTYFQNEAQLEKSRLLSDRFSAERPKGSFSTLEIQRTEQGDSAMYLCASSRTSGINEQFFGPGTRLTVL.

This clonotype was counted many times. J is TRBJ2-2 and V is TRBV4-3; TRBD1 is a possible D gene (5 bases). The germline gives CDR1 LGHNA, CDR2 YSLEER. The CDR3 loop spans 16 amino acids. Trimming left V 0 bases short and J 7 bases short, with 15 bases between. In nucleotides, the CDR3 is TGCGCCAGCAGCCAAGAATTCGCAGGGTTGGGCGGGGAGCTGTTTTTT. Translating it yields CASSQEFAGLGGELFF.

This rearrangement joins TRBV7-2 to TRBJ2-7, with 11 positions matching TRBD2. Germline CDR1 SGHTA, CDR2 FQGNSA. The CDR3 consists of 19 residues. V lost 2 bases, J lost 2 bases, and 14 bases stayed unmatched. The CDR3 DNA reads as TGTGCCAGCAGCTTATCGGCGTTCCCTAGCGGGAGGACGGCCTACGAGCAGTACTTC. This encodes CASSLSAFPSGRTAYEQYF.

This clonotype was counted only a few times. The chain uses TRBV20-1 and TRBJ2-1; TRBD2 matches at 7 bases. J gave up 0 bases and V 5 bases, and 7 bases lay outside the gene matches. The germline CDR1 and CDR2 sequences are DFQATT and SNEGSKA (reference sequence). This CDR3 is built from 15 residues. CDR3 in amino acids: CSAGGRGHSYNEQFF. As DNA, the CDR3 is TGCAGTGCTGGGGGGAGGGGTCACTCCTACAATGAGCAGTTCTTC.

There are a few counts of this clonotype. CDR3 DNA sequence: TGCAGCGTTGGGATACAGGGGACGCAGTATTTT. Translated: CSVGIQGTQYF. The V and J genes are TRBV29-1 and TRBJ2-3; 7 bases match TRBD1. Germline V lookup: CDR1 SQVTM, CDR2 ANQGSEA. J gave up 9 bases and V 4 bases, and 4 bases lay outside the gene matches. CDR3 length equals 11 residues.

V and J are TRBV28 and TRBJ2-1; D is unclear. The CDR3 covers 15 residues. The V and J ends lost 3 bases and 6 bases respectively, with 15 bases between them. The germline gives CDR1 MDHEN, CDR2 SYDVKM. The CDR3 sequence: CASSLSGFLSNEQFF. The CDR3 coding sequence is TGTGCCAGCAGTTTGTCGGGCTTCTTGTCCAATGAGCAGTTCTTC.

This clonotype was detected a few times. The CDR3: CASSFSKYEQFF. CDR3 nucleotides: TGTGCCAGCAGCTTCTCGAAGTATGAGCAGTTCTTC. The V call is TRBV5-6, the J call TRBJ2-1; no clear D gene. This CDR3 region has 12 residues. Germline V CDR1 and CDR2: SGHDT, YYEEEE. The ends were cut back, 2 bases at V and 8 bases at J, with 8 bases in the middle.

Many counts were recorded for this clonotype. The chain joins TRBV12-3 or TRBV12-4 to TRBJ1-3, with D tentatively TRBD1 (5 bases). The CDR3 runs 16 residues. The ends were cut back, 8 bases at V and 2 bases at J, with 19 bases in the middle. Written as DNA, the CDR3 is TGTGCCAGCGGGACGACAGACCTTCACCCTGGAAACACCATATATTTT. Translating gives CASGTTDLHPGNTIYF.

The chain uses TRBV20-1 and TRBJ2-1, with 14 bases matching TRBD2. CDR1 is DFQATT and CDR2 is SNEGSKA in the germline V gene (reference sequence). J gave up 10 bases and V 6 bases, and 11 bases lay outside the gene matches. CDR3 length: 15 amino acids. The CDR3 DNA is TGCAGTGCCTCACGACTAGCGGGAGGGCCTGGCGAGCAGTTCTTC. This encodes CSASRLAGGPGEQFF.

Only a few counts were recorded for this clonotype. The V and J genes are TRBV27 and TRBJ1-1, with a tentative D call TRBD1 (6 bases). The CDR3 runs to 17 residues. Germline lookup yields CDR1 MNHEY and CDR2 SMNVEV (reference sequence). Between the trimmed V and J ends, which lost 5 bases and 1 base, there was a span of 20 bases. For the CDR3, the DNA is TGTGCCAGCAGTACTACGGGGGGGCGATACCCGAACACTGAAGCTTTCTTT. Encoded protein: CASSTTGGRYPNTEAFF.

This chain connects TRBV3-1 to TRBJ1-2, with TRBD1 matching over 9 bases. The junction had 19 bases not matched to a gene; V was cut back by 10 bases and J by 1 base. The germline gives CDR1 LGHDT, CDR2 YNNKEL (reference sequence). This CDR3 contains 18 residues. The CDR3 bases are TGTGCCATCTGCACCGGGACAGGGAGGGGGCGCCTTAACTATGGCTACACCTTC. It is translated as CAICTGTGRGRLNYGYTF.

This chain uses TRBV19 with TRBJ2-3, with D perhaps matching TRBD1 (5 bases). The CDR3 sequence is 12 residues long. Trimming took off 5 bases at V and 4 bases at J, with 7 bases between the two ends. Germline CDR1 is LNHDA and CDR2 is SQIVND (reference sequence). The DNA of the CDR3 is TGTGCCAGTAGTCCAGGGCCAGATACGCAGTATTTT. This gives the protein CASSPGPDTQYF.

V usage is TRBV20-1 and J usage is TRBJ2-7; 9 positions match TRBD1. The V gene's germline CDR1 is DFQATT and CDR2 SNEGSKA (reference sequence). CDR3 length: 12 amino acids. Trimming at V came to 6 bases and at J to 3 bases, leaving 3 bases not matched to a gene. The CDR3 region is CSAHRGHYEQYF. The CDR3 coding sequence is TGCAGTGCACACAGGGGGCACTACGAGCAGTACTTC.

This clonotype was counted a few times. The chain has TRBV11-2 and TRBJ2-7; 7 bases match TRBD2. Losses at the gene ends were 4 bases for V and 3 bases for J; bases not matched to a gene: 6. The CDR3 has 14 residues. Germline loops: CDR1 SGHAT, CDR2 FQNNGV. In nucleotides, the CDR3 is TGTGCCAGCAGCTCGTCGGGACTAAACTACGAGCAGTACTTC. Its protein product is CASSSSGLNYEQYF.

This clonotype was detected ten times or more. In DNA form, the CDR3 reads TGTGCCAGCAGCAAAGGGTGGAATAGCGGGTTCAACACAGATACGCAGTATTTT. Residues: CASSKGWNSGFNTDTQYF. The chain combines TRBV21-1 with TRBJ2-3; the D call in the table, TRBD2, was not verified against the DNA. TRBV21-1 is given as a pseudogene. The CDR3 consists of 18 residues.

This clonotype appeared a few times. The rearrangement links TRBV6-6 to TRBJ2-1, with a possible D match to TRBD1 (5 bases). The germline gives CDR1 MNHNY, CDR2 SVGAGI (reference sequence). Between the trimmed V and J ends, which lost 5 bases and 7 bases, there was a span of 9 bases. This CDR3 region has 12 residues. In DNA form, the CDR3 reads TGTGCCAGCAGTCGCAGGGATAATGAGCAGTTCTTC. Translation: CASSRRDNEQFF.

This sequence joins TRBV18 and TRBJ2-3; 11 nucleotides agree with TRBD2. Germline V CDR1 and CDR2: KGHSH, LQKENI. V trimming: 3 bases; J trimming: 2 bases; junction bases outside the gene matches: 4. This CDR3 comprises 16 residues. The CDR3, as DNA: TGTGCCAGCTCACCTACTAGCGGGAGAGTCACAGATACGCAGTATTTT. Protein product: CASSPTSGRVTDTQYF.

About this clonotype itself: The junction does not match germline at one end; this may be a read error. The chain couples TRBV27 to TRBJ1-6, with D unclear. The CDR3 sequence is 16 residues long. Germline V gene sequence: CDR1 MNHEY, CDR2 SMNVEV (reference sequence). Here the CDR3 reads CASSLGPGIYNSPLYF. The CDR3 DNA sequence: TGTGCCAGCAGTTTAGGACCCGGGATCTATAATTCACCCCTCTACTTT.

The CDR3 sequence: CASTRTGPAETQYF. The CDR3 DNA is TGTGCCAGCACCCGGACAGGACCCGCGGAGACCCAGTACTTC. The chain joins TRBV5-5 to TRBJ2-5; 7 nucleotides line up with TRBD1. V lost 6 bases and J lost 5; bases outside the gene matches: 10. CDR3 length equals 14 residues. Per the germline V gene, CDR1 is SGHKS and CDR2 is YYEKEE (reference sequence).

In this sample, this clonotype turned up many times. This chain connects TRBV20-1 to TRBJ2-1, with D possibly being TRBD1 (6 bases). Trimming shortened V by 4 bases and J by 3 bases, and 10 bases separated the two germline ends. The CDR3 consists of 13 residues. Germline V CDR1 and CDR2: DFQATT, SNEGSKA (reference sequence). The CDR3 sequence is CSANGDNYNEQFF. In DNA form, the CDR3 reads TGCAGTGCTAATGGGGACAACTACAATGAGCAGTTCTTC.

The chain is built from TRBV5-1 and TRBJ1-4, with TRBD1 matching over 7 bases. There are 15 residues in the CDR3. The trim removed 4 bases at V and 4 bases at J, leaving 7 bases unmatched. CDR1 and CDR2 (germline): SGHRS, YFSETQ. The CDR3 here is CASSQSAGGNEKLFF. DNA of the CDR3: TGCGCCAGCAGCCAGTCGGCAGGGGGTAATGAAAAACTGTTTTTT.

This clonotype appeared a few times. The chain combines TRBV11-2 with TRBJ2-7; D gene uncertain. Germline lookup yields CDR1 SGHAT and CDR2 FQNNGV. This CDR3 is built from 19 residues. V dropped 7 bases and J dropped 7 bases, with 35 bases sitting between them. The CDR3 region has the DNA TGTGCCAGCACCTACGGTCCAGTCGTGCCCCCTATCCCTTCATGGGAGCAGTACTTC. Translated, it gives CASTYGPVVPPIPSWEQYF.

There are a few counts of this clonotype. The chain employs TRBV27 and TRBJ1-2, with TRBD1 identical over 9 bases. Germline CDR1 is MNHEY and CDR2 is SMNVEV (reference sequence). V was pared by 5 bases and J by 5 bases, with 6 bases of the junction left unmatched. The CDR3 spans 14 residues. The CDR3 DNA reads as TGTGCCAGCAGTCCGAGGGGACAGGGTTATGGCTACACCTTC. Translation gives CASSPRGQGYGYTF.

This clonotype was counted between two and nine times. The CDR3 sequence: CASSRAPRGYAYNEQFF. CDR3 nucleotide sequence: TGTGCCAGCAGCCGCGCACCCAGGGGCTACGCCTACAATGAGCAGTTCTTC. The chain has TRBV7-2 and TRBJ2-1, with D perhaps TRBD1 (6 bases). This CDR3 is 17 amino acids long. The V end was cut by 5 bases, the J end by 2 bases, with 19 bases between. Germline assignment: CDR1 SGHTA and CDR2 FQGNSA.